A single sample is the source of the 23 T cell receptor beta chains below, sequenced in a study of T cell responses to AZD1222 COVID-19 vaccine (dated by TCRdb to 2020 to 2022). The library was built by means of the immunoSEQ multiplex PCR assay. TCRdb took over this immuneACCESS table, retaining in-frame rearrangements with V and J assigned. Such tables are incomplete; in checked studies, under half of the missing clones stem from an unresolved V gene, and the remainder is unexplained. Across this sample there are roughly 160,000 clones, with about 90% seen only once. Roughly 4.4% of the sample lies in the top ten. Sample time point, as interpreted from the label and publication: baseline before first vaccination. In the paper's terms, the treatment or condition label means: meningococcal conjugate vaccine given as trial control. Sequenced material: peripheral blood, taken on day 0 of MenACWY control vaccination. Source of these receptors: an adult in good health.

This clone came up a few times. This sequence joins TRBV6-4 and TRBJ1-6; D is unclear. There are 13 residues in the CDR3. V was trimmed by 6 bases and J by 0 bases, leaving 3 bases between them. Germline CDR1 is MRHNA and CDR2 is SNTAGT. The CDR3 sequence: CASRSSYNSPLHF. DNA for the CDR3: TGTGCCAGCAGGAGCTCCTATAATTCACCCCTCCACTTT.

The V gene is TRBV5-8, the J gene TRBJ1-1; D gene unclear. Germline V gene lookup returns CDR1 SGHTS and CDR2 YDEGEE. Trimming took off 2 bases at V and 1 base at J, with 6 bases between the two ends. The CDR3 runs to 13 residues. The CDR3 loop is CASSLVRNTEAFF. CDR3 coding DNA: TGTGCCAGCAGCTTAGTACGGAACACTGAAGCTTTCTTT. The full variable domain, with the rest looked up from reference TRBV5-8 and TRBJ1-1, is EAGVTQSPTHLIKTRGQQATLRCSPISGHTSVYWYQQALGLGLQFLLWYDEGEERNRGNFPPRFSGRQFPNYSSELNVNALELEDSALYLCASSLVRNTEAFFGQGTRLTVV.

This clone appeared a few times. This chain uses TRBV6-2 or TRBV6-3 with TRBJ2-2; D is undetermined. V lost 5 bases and J 0 bases, leaving 13 bases between the germline ends. The CDR3 is made up of 16 amino acids. Looked up from germline, CDR1 is MNHEY and CDR2 is SVGEGT. The CDR3 protein is CASSTLDRSNTGELFF. The CDR3 nucleotides read TGTGCCAGCAGTACCTTGGACCGATCGAACACCGGGGAGCTGTTTTTT.

The chain is built from TRBV15 and TRBJ1-3, with D unresolved. CDR3 length equals 14 residues. CDR1 LNHNV and CDR2 YYDKDF come from the germline V gene (reference sequence). With 0 bases removed from V and 4 bases from J, the gap between germline ends came to 7 bases. Here the CDR3 DNA reads TGTGCCACCAGCAGAGAGATATACGGAAACACCATATATTTT. Its translation: CATSREIYGNTIYF.

The genes are TRBV4-2 and TRBJ2-1, with 7 bases that match TRBD2. CDR1 and CDR2 (germline): LGHNA, YNFKEQ. The V and J ends lost 6 bases and 6 bases, in that order; junction bases with no gene match: 11. The CDR3 loop spans 15 amino acids. The CDR3 coding sequence is TGTGCCAGCAGACGGAGCGGGGAGGCCGGCAATGAGCAGTTCTTC. It yields the protein CASRRSGEAGNEQFF.

This clone was seen a single time. The chain employs TRBV6-2 or TRBV6-3 and TRBJ2-7, with 11 bases that match TRBD2. The germline V gene encodes CDR1 MNHEY and CDR2 SVGEGT. The CDR3 runs to 16 residues. J lost 2 bases, V lost 7 bases, and 10 bases had no gene match. DNA of the CDR3: TGTGCCAGCACTTATCGTAGCGGGAGGGCTACCTACGAGCAGTACTTC. Encoded protein: CASTYRSGRATYEQYF.

The V gene is TRBV7-2, the J gene TRBJ2-3, with D maybe TRBD2 (5 bases). The V gene's germline CDR1 is SGHTA and CDR2 FQGNSA. CDR3 size: 13 residues. V lost 11 bases, J lost 5 bases, and 17 bases lay in between. The CDR3 nucleotides are TGTGCCCTAGGGAATGGACTGGGAGATACGCAGTATTTT. Translating it yields CALGNGLGDTQYF.

This chain connects TRBV3-1 (or the pseudogene TRBV3-2) to TRBJ2-7; D is tentatively TRBD1 or TRBD2 (5 bases each). Trimming left V 1 base short and J 3 bases short, with 16 bases between. The CDR3 extends over 16 amino acids. Germline V lookup: CDR1 LGHDT, CDR2 YNNKEL (reference sequence). The CDR3 sequence is CASSQASGTLLYEQYF. CDR3 bases: TGTGCCAGCAGCCAAGCCTCCGGGACGCTCCTCTACGAGCAGTACTTC.

This chain connects TRBV28 to TRBJ2-5, with D perhaps matching TRBD2 (5 bases). CDR1 is MDHEN and CDR2 is SYDVKM in the germline V gene. There are 12 residues in the CDR3. V was clipped by 8 bases and J by 2 bases, with 9 bases between them. CDR3 amino acids: CASRGYQETQYF. In DNA, the CDR3 is TGTGCCAGCCGGGGTTATCAAGAGACCCAGTACTTC.

The chain couples TRBV6-1 to TRBJ1-4, with 7 positions matching TRBD1. CDR1 is MNHNS, CDR2 SASEGT, per germline. This CDR3 is 19 amino acids long. Unmatched junction bases numbered 16, after V lost 2 bases and J lost 4 bases. In DNA, the CDR3 is TGTGCCAGCAGTGAATACGGGACAGAAGTTGTTGTGGATAATGAAAAACTGTTTTTT. It yields the protein CASSEYGTEVVVDNEKLFF.

CDR3 sequence: CASSGRASTEAFF. The CDR3 DNA reads TGTGCCAGCTCGGGTAGGGCGAGCACTGAAGCTTTCTTT. The V gene is TRBV18, the J gene TRBJ1-1; no reliable D call. The CDR3 spans 13 residues. Germline V gene lookup returns CDR1 KGHSH and CDR2 LQKENI. V lost 6 bases to trimming and J lost 4 bases, with 12 bases between them.

J is TRBJ1-1 and V is TRBV9; 7 bases align to TRBD1. Germline V lookup: CDR1 SGDLS, CDR2 YYNGEE. V was clipped by 0 bases and J by 1 base; unmatched bases: 6. The CDR3 has 16 amino acids. CDR3 DNA sequence: TGTGCCAGCAGCGTAGGGGCAGGGGGACCGAACACTGAAGCTTTCTTT. Translated, it gives CASSVGAGGPNTEAFF.

The rearrangement links TRBV6-5 to TRBJ2-7, with D perhaps given as TRBD1 or TRBD2 (6 bases each). The V gene lost 6 bases and the J gene lost 0 bases, with 15 bases spanning the gap. Per the germline V gene, CDR1 is MNHEY and CDR2 is SVGAGI. This CDR3 spans 15 amino acids. In DNA form, the CDR3 reads TGTGCCAGCAGGGGGGCTAGCGTGAGCTCCTACGAGCAGTACTTC. Protein product: CASRGASVSSYEQYF.

V gene TRBV27 combines with J gene TRBJ2-7; D unresolved. There are 13 residues in the CDR3. V was pared by 8 bases and J by 2 bases, with 13 bases between. Germline V gene sequence: CDR1 MNHEY, CDR2 SMNVEV (reference sequence). The CDR3 is CASWRDGAYEQYF. The CDR3 DNA sequence: TGTGCCAGCTGGCGTGACGGAGCCTACGAGCAGTACTTC.

The CDR3 bases are TGTGCCAGCAGCGCGACAGTCCTCCAAGAGACCCAGTACTTC. This translates into CASSATVLQETQYF. The V call is TRBV2, the J call TRBJ2-5, with D perhaps matching TRBD1 (5 bases). V gave up 6 bases and J gave up 1 base, with 12 bases separating them. CDR3 length: 14 amino acids. CDR1 SNHLY and CDR2 FYNNEI come from the germline V gene.

This chain links TRBV19 with TRBJ2-7, with D possibly matching TRBD1 (5 bases). This CDR3 has 14 residues. The V gene's germline CDR1 is LNHDA and CDR2 SQIVND (reference sequence). Trimming pared 1 base from V and 1 base from J, leaving 8 bases between. CDR3 in amino acids: CASSIAAGSYEQYF. The DNA of the CDR3 is TGTGCCAGTAGTATAGCGGCAGGGTCCTACGAGCAGTACTTC.

This clone was recorded once. V and J are TRBV7-3 and TRBJ1-3, with D possibly being TRBD1 (5 bases). Germline V lookup: CDR1 SGHTA, CDR2 FQGTGA. The CDR3 spans 14 residues. Trimming stripped 3 bases from V and 4 bases from J, with 10 bases between. CDR3: CASSLTVAGNTIYF. The DNA for the CDR3 is TGTGCCAGCAGCTTGACAGTTGCCGGAAACACCATATATTTT. Supplemented by reference TRBV7-3 and TRBJ1-3, the full variable domain reads GAGVSQTPSNKVTEKGKYVELRCDPISGHTALYWYRQSLGQGPEFLIYFQGTGAADDSGLPNDRFFAVRPEGSVSTLKIQRTERGDSAVYLCASSLTVAGNTIYFGEGSWLTVV.

V is TRBV5-6 and J is TRBJ1-1; TRBD1 matches at 7 bases. Germline CDR1 and CDR2: SGHDT and YYEEEE. The CDR3 length is 16 residues. J was trimmed by 6 bases and V by 4 bases; bases with no gene match: 15. Here the CDR3 DNA reads TGTGCCAGCAGCATCCAACGGGTAGGGCAGGGGGCTGAAGCTTTCTTT. Encoded protein: CASSIQRVGQGAEAFF.

This chain links TRBV4-2 with TRBJ1-1, with no clear D. The germline V gene encodes CDR1 LGHNA and CDR2 YNFKEQ. The CDR3 is 15 residues long. V lost 0 bases and J 0 bases, leaving 8 bases between the germline ends. This CDR3 is CASSQEPPMNTEAFF. In nucleotides, the CDR3 is TGTGCCAGCAGCCAAGAACCACCTATGAACACTGAAGCTTTCTTT.

This sequence joins TRBV11-3 and TRBJ2-3; 12 bases agree with TRBD2. After removal of 8 bases from V and 0 bases from J, the junction contained 0 bases not matched to a gene. This CDR3 has 14 amino acids. CDR1 and CDR2 from the germline V gene are SGHNT and YENEEA. The CDR3 DNA is TGTGCCAGCGGACTAGCGGGGAGCACAGATACGCAGTATTTT. As protein: CASGLAGSTDTQYF.

The chain has TRBV9 and TRBJ2-2; no clear D gene. Trimming cost V 0 bases and J 0 bases, with 6 bases left between them. The CDR3 has 15 amino acids. CDR1 is SGDLS, CDR2 YYNGEE, per germline. The CDR3 nucleotides read TGTGCCAGCAGCGTAGGGGCTTCGAACACCGGGGAGCTGTTTTTT. Amino acids: CASSVGASNTGELFF.

V gene TRBV11-3 combines with J gene TRBJ2-7, with D unresolved. The CDR3 totals 13 residues. The germline V and J ends were trimmed by 1 base and 0 bases, with 4 bases remaining between them. Germline CDR1 SGHNT, CDR2 YENEEA. CDR3 DNA sequence: TGTGCCAGCAGCTTAGGGAACTCCTACGAGCAGTACTTC. This sequence encodes CASSLGNSYEQYF.

V usage is TRBV6-2 or TRBV6-3 and J usage is TRBJ2-1; 11 bases are shared with TRBD2. CDR3 length: 16 residues. V lost 2 bases and J lost 7; bases outside the gene matches: 7. Germline V gene lookup returns CDR1 MNHEY and CDR2 SVGEGT. The CDR3 loop reads CASSYGGTSGSNEQFF. CDR3 nucleotide sequence: TGTGCCAGCAGTTACGGAGGGACTAGCGGTAGTAATGAGCAGTTCTTC.